This entry describes one T cell receptor (beta chain). Its antigen is unidentified. This record comes from a study of cytomegalovirus exposure and HLA in healthy donors. About the study: Genotyping of 300 to 450 donors showed that about 84% belonged to the Caucasian-associated ancestry cluster. Notes on the study in general: Later genetic work tied a missense DCLRE1C variant to beta-chain V and J trimming. A few chains linked to CMV were shown in vitro to be specific for CMV antigens.

This PCR relied on a set of 60 Vbeta primers and 13 Jbeta primers. Here immunoSEQ multiplex PCR was the method, and the copy in TCRdb shows in-frame clones only, minus some. The profile covers 120,000 to 150,000 clones, with about 73% appearing a single time and around 2.9% taken by the ten largest. CDR3 length: 14 residues. V dropped 2 bases and J dropped 6 bases, with 12 bases sitting between them. Looked up from germline, CDR1 is SGHDT and CDR2 is YYEEEE. The chain joins TRBV5-6 to TRBJ2-1, with D unresolved. The clonotype originates from a man aged 40-55 years in good health and CMV-seropositive. Sequenced input: PBMCs. The CDR3 coding sequence is TGTGCCAGCAGCTTAGGTCCCACGGGCAATGAGCAGTTCTTC. Translated, it gives CASSLGPTGNEQFF.